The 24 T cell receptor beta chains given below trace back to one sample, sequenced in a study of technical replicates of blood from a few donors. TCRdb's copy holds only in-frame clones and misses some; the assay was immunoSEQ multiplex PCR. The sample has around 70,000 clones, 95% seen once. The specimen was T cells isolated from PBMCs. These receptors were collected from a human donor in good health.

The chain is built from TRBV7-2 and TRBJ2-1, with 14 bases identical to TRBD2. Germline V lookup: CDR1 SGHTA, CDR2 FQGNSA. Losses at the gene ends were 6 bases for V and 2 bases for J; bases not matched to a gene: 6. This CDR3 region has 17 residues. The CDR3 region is CASRRRLAGGPYNEQFF. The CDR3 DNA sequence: TGTGCCAGCAGACGACGACTAGCGGGAGGGCCCTACAATGAGCAGTTCTTC. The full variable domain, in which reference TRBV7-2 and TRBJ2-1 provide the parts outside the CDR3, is GAGVSQSPSNKVTEKGKDVELRCDPISGHTALYWYRQSLGQGLEFLIYFQGNSAPDKSGLPSDRFSAERTGGSVSTLTIQRTQQEDSAVYLCASRRRLAGGPYNEQFFGPGTRLTVL.

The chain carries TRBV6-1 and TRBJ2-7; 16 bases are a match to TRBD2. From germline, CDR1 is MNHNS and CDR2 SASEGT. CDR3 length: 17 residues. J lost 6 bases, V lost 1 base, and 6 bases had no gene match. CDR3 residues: CASSEGGLAGGPGEQYF. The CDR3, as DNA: TGTGCCAGCAGTGAAGGGGGACTAGCGGGAGGGCCGGGCGAGCAGTACTTC.

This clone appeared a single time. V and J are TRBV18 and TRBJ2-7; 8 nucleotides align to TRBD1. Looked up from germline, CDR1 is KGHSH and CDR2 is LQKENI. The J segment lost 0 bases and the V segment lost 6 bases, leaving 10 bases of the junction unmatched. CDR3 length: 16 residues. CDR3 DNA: TGTGCCAGCTCCCTTGACAGGGGATTGGACTCCTACGAGCAGTACTTC. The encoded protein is CASSLDRGLDSYEQYF.

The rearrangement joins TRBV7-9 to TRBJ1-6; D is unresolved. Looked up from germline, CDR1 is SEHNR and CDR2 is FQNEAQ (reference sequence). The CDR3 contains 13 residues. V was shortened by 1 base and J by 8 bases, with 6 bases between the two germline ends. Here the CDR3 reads CASSLDPDSPLHF. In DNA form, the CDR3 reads TGTGCCAGCAGCTTAGATCCAGATTCACCCCTCCACTTT.

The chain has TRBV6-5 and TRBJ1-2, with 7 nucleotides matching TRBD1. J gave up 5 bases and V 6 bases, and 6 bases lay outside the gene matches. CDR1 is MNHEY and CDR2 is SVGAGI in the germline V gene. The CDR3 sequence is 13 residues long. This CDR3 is CASSLTGVYGYTF. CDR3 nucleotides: TGTGCCAGCAGCCTAACAGGGGTGTATGGCTACACCTTC.

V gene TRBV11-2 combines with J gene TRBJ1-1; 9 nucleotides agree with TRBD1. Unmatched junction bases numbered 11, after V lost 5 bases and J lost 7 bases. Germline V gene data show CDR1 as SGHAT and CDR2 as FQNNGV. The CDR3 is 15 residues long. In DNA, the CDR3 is TGTGCCAGCAGCCCCCGGACAGGGGAGGAAAGTGAAGCTTTCTTT. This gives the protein CASSPRTGEESEAFF.

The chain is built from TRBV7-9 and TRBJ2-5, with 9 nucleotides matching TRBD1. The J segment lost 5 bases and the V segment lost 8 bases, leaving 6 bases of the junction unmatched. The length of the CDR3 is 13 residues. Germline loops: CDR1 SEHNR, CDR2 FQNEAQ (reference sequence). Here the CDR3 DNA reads TGTGCCAGCGGAACAGGGGGCGTTGAGACCCAGTACTTC. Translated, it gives CASGTGGVETQYF.

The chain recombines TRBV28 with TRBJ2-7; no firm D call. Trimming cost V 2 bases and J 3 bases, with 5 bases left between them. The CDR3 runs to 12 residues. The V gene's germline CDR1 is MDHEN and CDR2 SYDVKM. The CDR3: CASSLAGYEQYF. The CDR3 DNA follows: TGTGCCAGCAGTTTAGCCGGCTACGAGCAGTACTTC.

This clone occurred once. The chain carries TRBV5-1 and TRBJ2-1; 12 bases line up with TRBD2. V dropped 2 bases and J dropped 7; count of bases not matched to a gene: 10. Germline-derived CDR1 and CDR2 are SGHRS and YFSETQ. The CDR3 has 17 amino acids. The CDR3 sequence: CASSLDQLAGGRNEQFF. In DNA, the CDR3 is TGCGCCAGCAGCTTAGACCAGCTAGCGGGAGGGCGTAATGAGCAGTTCTTC.

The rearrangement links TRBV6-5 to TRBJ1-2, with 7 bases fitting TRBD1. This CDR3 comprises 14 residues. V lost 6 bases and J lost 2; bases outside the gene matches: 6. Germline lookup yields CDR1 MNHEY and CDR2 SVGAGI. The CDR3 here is CASRVIQGNYGYTF. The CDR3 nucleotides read TGTGCCAGCAGAGTTATACAGGGGAACTATGGCTACACCTTC.

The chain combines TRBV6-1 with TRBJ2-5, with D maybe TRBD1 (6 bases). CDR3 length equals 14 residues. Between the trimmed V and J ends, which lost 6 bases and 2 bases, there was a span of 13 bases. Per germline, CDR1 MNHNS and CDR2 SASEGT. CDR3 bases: TGTGCCAGCAGAACCACCCAGGGGCAAGAGACCCAGTACTTC. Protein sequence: CASRTTQGQETQYF.

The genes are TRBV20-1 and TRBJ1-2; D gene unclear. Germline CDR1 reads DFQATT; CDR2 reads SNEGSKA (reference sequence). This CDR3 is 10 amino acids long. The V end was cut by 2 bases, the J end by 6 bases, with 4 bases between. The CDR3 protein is CSARRNGYTF. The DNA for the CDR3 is TGCAGTGCTAGACGTAATGGCTACACCTTC.

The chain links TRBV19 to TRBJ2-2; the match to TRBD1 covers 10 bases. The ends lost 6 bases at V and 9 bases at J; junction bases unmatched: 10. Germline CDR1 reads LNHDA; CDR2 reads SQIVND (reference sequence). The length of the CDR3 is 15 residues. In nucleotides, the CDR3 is TGTGCCAGTAGATCGGGACAGGGGTTTATCTGGGAGCTGTTTTTT. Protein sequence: CASRSGQGFIWELFF.

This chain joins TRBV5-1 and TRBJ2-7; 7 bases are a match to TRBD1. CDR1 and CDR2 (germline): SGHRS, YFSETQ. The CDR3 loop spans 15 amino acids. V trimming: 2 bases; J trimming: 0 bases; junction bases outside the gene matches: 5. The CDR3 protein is CASSLLQGTSYEQYF. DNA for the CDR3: TGCGCCAGCAGCTTATTACAGGGGACCTCCTACGAGCAGTACTTC.

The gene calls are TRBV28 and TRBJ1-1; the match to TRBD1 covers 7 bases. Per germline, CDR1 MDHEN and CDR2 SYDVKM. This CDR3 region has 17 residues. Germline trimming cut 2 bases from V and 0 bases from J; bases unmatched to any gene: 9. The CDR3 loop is CASSLPRTGLVNTEAFF. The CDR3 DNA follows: TGTGCCAGCAGTTTACCCAGGACAGGACTCGTGAACACTGAAGCTTTCTTT.

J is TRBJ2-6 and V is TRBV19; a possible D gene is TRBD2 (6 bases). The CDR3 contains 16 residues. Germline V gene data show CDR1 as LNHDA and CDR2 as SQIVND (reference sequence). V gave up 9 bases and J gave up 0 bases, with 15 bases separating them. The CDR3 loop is CASSFGSSSGANVLTF. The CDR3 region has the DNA TGTGCCAGCTCCTTCGGGAGTTCCTCTGGGGCCAACGTCCTGACTTTC.

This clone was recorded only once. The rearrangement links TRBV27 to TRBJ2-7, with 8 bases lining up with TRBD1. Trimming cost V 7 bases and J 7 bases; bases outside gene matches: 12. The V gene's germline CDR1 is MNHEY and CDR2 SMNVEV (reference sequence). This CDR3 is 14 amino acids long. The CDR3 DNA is TGTGCCAGCACCGACAGGGGCGACCTGGGAGAGCAGTACTTC. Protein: CASTDRGDLGEQYF.

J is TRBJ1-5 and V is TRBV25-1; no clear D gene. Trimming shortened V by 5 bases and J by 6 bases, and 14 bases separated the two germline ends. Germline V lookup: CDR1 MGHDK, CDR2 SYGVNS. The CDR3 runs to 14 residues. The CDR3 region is CASSPGGVAQPQHF. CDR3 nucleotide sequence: TGTGCCAGCAGTCCCGGCGGAGTAGCTCAGCCCCAGCATTTT.

The CDR3 reads CASSGSGHTQYF. The CDR3 DNA sequence: TGTGCCAGCAGCGGTAGCGGACATACGCAGTATTTT. This rearrangement joins TRBV9 to TRBJ2-3; TRBD2 is a possible D gene (6 bases). The germline V gene has CDR1 SGDLS and CDR2 YYNGEE. Trimming removed 3 bases at V and 7 bases at J, with 9 bases between. The CDR3 loop spans 12 amino acids.

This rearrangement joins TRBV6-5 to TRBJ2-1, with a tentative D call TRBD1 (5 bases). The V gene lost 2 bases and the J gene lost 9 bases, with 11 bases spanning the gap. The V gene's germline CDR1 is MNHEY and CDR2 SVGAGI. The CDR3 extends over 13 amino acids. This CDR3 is CASSYDSFVEQFF. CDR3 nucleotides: TGTGCCAGCAGTTACGACAGCTTTGTTGAGCAGTTCTTC.

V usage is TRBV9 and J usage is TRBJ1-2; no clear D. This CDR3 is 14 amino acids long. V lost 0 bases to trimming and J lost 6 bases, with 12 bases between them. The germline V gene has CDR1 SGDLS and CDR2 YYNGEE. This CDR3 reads CASSVVAGSHGYTF. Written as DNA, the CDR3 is TGTGCCAGCAGCGTAGTGGCAGGAAGCCATGGCTACACCTTC.

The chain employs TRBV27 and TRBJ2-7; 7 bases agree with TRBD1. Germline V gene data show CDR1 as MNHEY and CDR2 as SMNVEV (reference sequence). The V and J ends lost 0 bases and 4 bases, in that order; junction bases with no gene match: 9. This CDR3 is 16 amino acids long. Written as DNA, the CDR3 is TGTGCCAGCAGTTTATCGAGAGGACAGGTGCTATACGAGCAGTACTTC. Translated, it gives CASSLSRGQVLYEQYF.

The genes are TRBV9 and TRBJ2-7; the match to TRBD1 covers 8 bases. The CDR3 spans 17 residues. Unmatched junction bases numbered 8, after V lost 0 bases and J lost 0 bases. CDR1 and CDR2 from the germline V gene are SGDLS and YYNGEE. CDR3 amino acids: CASSVGGQAANSYEQYF. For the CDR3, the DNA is TGTGCCAGCAGCGTAGGGGGACAGGCTGCTAACTCCTACGAGCAGTACTTC.

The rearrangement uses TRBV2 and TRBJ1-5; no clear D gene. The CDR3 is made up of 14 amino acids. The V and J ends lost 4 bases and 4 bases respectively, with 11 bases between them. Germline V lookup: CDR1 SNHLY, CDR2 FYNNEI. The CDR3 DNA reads TGTGCCAGCAGTGGGTCAGAACCGAATCAGCCCCAGCATTTT. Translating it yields CASSGSEPNQPQHF.